This is a list of T cell receptor beta chains from one sample in a study of blood T cell repertoires in COVID-19. The method was immunoSEQ multiplex PCR; TCRdb's version includes in-frame clones alone and lacks a portion of them. Counted here are hundreds of thousands of clones, 75% to 90% occurring once; the ten biggest clones make up around 0.87%. Material for sequencing was PBMCs or T cells enriched from blood (not recorded which). The origin of the receptors is a man over 45 who had been exposed to COVID-19. The conserved cysteine and the conserved F or W are not part of the CDR3 here. Fields, in order: CDR3 protein, V gene, J gene.

ASGDRPSYNSPLH	TRBV27	TRBJ1-6
AWSRVMNTEAF	TRBV30	TRBJ1-1
ARRDRGMRETQY	TRBV12-5	TRBJ2-5
ASRTRPGNEKLF	TRBV2	TRBJ1-4
ASSLTNPPYNEQF	TRBV5-1	TRBJ2-1
ASSRDSNQPQH	TRBV18	TRBJ1-5
ASSPIGTEAF	TRBV11-2	TRBJ1-1
AGGSYNEQF	TRBV27	TRBJ2-1
ASTGGRALNTEAF	TRBV7-9	TRBJ1-1
ATSYSVEAPLAKNIQY	TRBV15	TRBJ2-4
ASTWGGQGANTGELF	TRBV9	TRBJ2-2
ASSPVDRDNQPQH	TRBV28	TRBJ1-5
ASSTLGGAGELF	TRBV2	TRBJ2-2
ASRRGGSTGGTGELF	TRBV19	TRBJ2-2
ASSYKFPGLAYGYT	TRBV6-6	TRBJ1-2
ASLSVDEQF	TRBV6-5	TRBJ2-1
ATTPGQGANQPQH	TRBV24-1	TRBJ1-5
ASSHRRPYEQY	TRBV2	TRBJ2-7
ASSQGARGGRGAQH	TRBV4-1	TRBJ1-5
ASSLIGTGGYEQY	TRBV11-2	TRBJ2-7
ASSWGPYNEQF	TRBV9	TRBJ2-1
ASSQGSIGEPQH	TRBV5-1	TRBJ1-5
ASSPAQAFGNTEAF	TRBV5-1	TRBJ1-1
ASSLETFYGYT	TRBV5-1	TRBJ1-2
ASSPPSPVSPLH	TRBV11-2	TRBJ1-6
ASSLAVGDSYT	TRBV12-3/TRBV12-4	TRBJ1-2
ASSRGMNTEAF	TRBV19	TRBJ1-1
ASSFRDKGSYEQY	TRBV28	TRBJ2-7
ASSMTDRGRAIPDSNQPQH	TRBV5-1	TRBJ1-5
ASSLASQGTEAF	TRBV5-1	TRBJ1-1
ASSKFQGEAKNIQY	TRBV21-1	TRBJ2-4
ASSPGQGESYNSPLH	TRBV7-9	TRBJ1-6
ASSQKRQGLAF	TRBV19	TRBJ1-1
ASSLMGLTGELF	TRBV7-8	TRBJ2-2
ASSLRDRGSSPLH	TRBV14	TRBJ1-6
ASSLAPGLSTYEQY	TRBV5-1	TRBJ2-7
ASSLVSWASGFTDTQY	TRBV7-9	TRBJ2-3
ASSSPAGGFTGELF	TRBV7-9	TRBJ2-2
ASNDQGAAGTEAF	TRBV2	TRBJ1-1